These T cell receptor beta chains were read from a single sample in a study of PD-1 blockade in classical Hodgkin lymphoma. The table came from immunoSEQ multiplex PCR; TCRdb's copy has only in-frame clones and leaves some out. The sample holds approximately 30,000 clones, approximately 72% seen once. The sample here was peripheral blood mononuclear cells (PBMCs), taken before the fourth cycle of nivolumab. These TCRs come from a human donor with classical Hodgkin lymphoma. Both conserved end residues are part of each CDR3. The order of the fields is J gene, V gene, CDR3 length, clone size, D gene, CDR3 protein, CDR3 DNA. A D gene is named only where the DNA matches it firmly. Rows give clone size only sometimes, using once, few, many, or a class for an expanded clone.

>TRBJ2-1|TRBV28|13|NA|TRBD2
CASSQNIAGEQFF
TGTGCCAGCAGTCAAAACATAGCGGGTGAGCAGTTCTTC
>TRBJ2-2|TRBV21-1|18|NA|NA
CASSKGLAGCPNTGELFF
TGTGCCAGCAGCAAAGGACTAGCGGGGTGCCCGAACACCGGGGAGCTGTTTTTT
>TRBJ2-6|TRBV18|16|NA|NA
CASSPTASSGANVLTF
TGTGCCAGCTCACCGACAGCGAGCTCTGGGGCCAACGTCCTGACTTTC
>TRBJ2-7|TRBV4-2|14|NA|TRBD1
CASSHEGATYEQYF
TGTGCCAGCAGCCATGAGGGGGCGACCTACGAGCAGTACTTC
>TRBJ2-7|TRBV4-1|15|few|NA
CASSQVIEQTYEQYF
TGCGCCAGCAGCCAAGTGATAGAACAGACCTACGAGCAGTACTTC
>TRBJ2-1|TRBV5-1|16|NA|TRBD1
CASSFTPGTVFNEQFF
TGCGCCAGCAGCTTCACCCCAGGGACAGTCTTCAATGAGCAGTTCTTC
>TRBJ2-7|TRBV27|13|NA|NA
CASAGTPTYEQYF
TGTGCCAGCGCCGGGACTCCCACCTACGAGCAGTACTTC
>TRBJ2-3|TRBV7-9|13|once|NA
CASRPGSTDTQYF
TGTGCCAGCCGGCCGGGGAGCACAGATACGCAGTATTTT
>TRBJ1-2|TRBV20-1|11|NA|NA
CSAPRDYGYTF
TGCAGTGCTCCTCGGGATTATGGCTACACCTTC
>TRBJ1-4|TRBV7-9|15|few|NA
CASKGGSATNEKLFF
TGTGCCAGCAAAGGGGGGAGTGCAACTAATGAAAAACTGTTTTTT